This note documents a single T cell receptor beta chain sequence. This entry belongs to a study of control samples from healthy donors and cancer patients. Clones were read by immunoSEQ multiplex PCR, and TCRdb kept only the in-frame ones, dropping some. The table includes 80,000 or so clones, about 93% detected once. The CDR3 sequence is 11 residues long. Germline V lookup: CDR1 SNHLY, CDR2 FYNNEI. V shed 7 bases and J shed 7 bases, with 10 bases lying between them. This receptor was obtained from a woman aged 40 to 55 in good health. This chain uses TRBV2 with TRBJ1-1; D uncertain. The sample comprised blood. The CDR3: CASKEGGEAFF. The CDR3 DNA reads as TGTGCCAGCAAGGAGGGCGGTGAAGCTTTCTTT. Full variable domain (missing parts from reference TRBV2 and TRBJ1-1): EPEVTQTPSHQVTQMGQEVILRCVPISNHLYFYWYRQILGQKVEFLVSFYNNEISEKSEIFDDQFSVERPDGSNFTLKIRSTKLEDSAMYFCASKEGGEAFFGQGTRLTVV.